In this sample, the clone carrying this T cell receptor beta chain turned up once. These data belong to a study of blood T cell repertoires in COVID-19. The CDR3 extends over 13 amino acids. Deletions cut 5 bases from V and 5 bases from J, with 12 bases between. Germline CDR1 and CDR2: KGHSH and LQKENI. Authors' processing steps: Cell counts per sample came from amplifying reference gene primers. TCRdb's table, derived via immunoSEQ multiplex PCR, lists solely in-frame clones and lacks some. For V, J and clone size, that table is used; D and trimming come from the DNA. The sample has approximately 230,000 clones; 70% to 85% are singletons.

The chain employs TRBV18 and TRBJ2-5; D is ambiguous. Input material: peripheral blood. This clonotype was obtained from a woman between 40 and 55 years old with active or convalescent COVID-19. In nucleotides, the CDR3 is TGTGCCAGCTCAACGTCGGGTCGGGAGACCCAGTACTTC. The encoded protein is CASSTSGRETQYF.